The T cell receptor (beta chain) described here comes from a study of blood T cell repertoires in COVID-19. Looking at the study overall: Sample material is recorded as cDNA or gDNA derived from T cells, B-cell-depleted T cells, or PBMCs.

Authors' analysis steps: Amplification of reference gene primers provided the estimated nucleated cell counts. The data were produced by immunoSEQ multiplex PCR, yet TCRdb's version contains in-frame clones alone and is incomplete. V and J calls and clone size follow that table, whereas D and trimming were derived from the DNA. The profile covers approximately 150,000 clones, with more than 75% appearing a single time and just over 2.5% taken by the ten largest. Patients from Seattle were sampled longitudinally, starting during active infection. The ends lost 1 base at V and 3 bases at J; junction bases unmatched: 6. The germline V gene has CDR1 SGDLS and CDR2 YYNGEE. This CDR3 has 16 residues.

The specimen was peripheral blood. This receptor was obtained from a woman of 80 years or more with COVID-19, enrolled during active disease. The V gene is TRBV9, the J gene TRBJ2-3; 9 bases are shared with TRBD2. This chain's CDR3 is CASSVRTSAQTDTQYF. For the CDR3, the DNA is TGTGCCAGCAGCGTACGGACTAGCGCCCAAACAGATACGCAGTATTTT.